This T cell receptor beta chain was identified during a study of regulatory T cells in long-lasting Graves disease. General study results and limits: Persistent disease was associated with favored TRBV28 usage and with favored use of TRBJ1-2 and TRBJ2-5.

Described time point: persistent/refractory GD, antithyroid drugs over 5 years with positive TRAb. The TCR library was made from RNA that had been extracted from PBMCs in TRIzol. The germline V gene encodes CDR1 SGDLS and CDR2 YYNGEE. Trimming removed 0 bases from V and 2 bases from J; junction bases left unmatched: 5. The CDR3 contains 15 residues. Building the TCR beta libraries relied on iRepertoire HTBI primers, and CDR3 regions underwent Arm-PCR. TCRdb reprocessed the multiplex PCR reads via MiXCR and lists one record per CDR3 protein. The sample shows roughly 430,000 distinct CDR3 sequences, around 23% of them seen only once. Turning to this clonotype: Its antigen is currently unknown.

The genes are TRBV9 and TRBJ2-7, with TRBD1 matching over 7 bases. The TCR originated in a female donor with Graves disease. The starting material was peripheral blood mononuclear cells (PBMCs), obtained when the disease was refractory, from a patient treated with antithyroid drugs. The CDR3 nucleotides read TGTGCCAGCAGCGTAGGTACAGGGGAAACCTACGAGCAGTACTTC. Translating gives CASSVGTGETYEQYF.